This T cell receptor (beta chain) is drawn from a study of blood T cell repertoires in COVID-19. Overall study: Both acute and convalescent COVID-19 samples were obtained from the United States, Italy and Spain. PBMCs, B-cell-depleted T cells, or T cells were the source of the cDNA or gDNA that made up the material.

V lost 8 bases to trimming and J lost 17 bases; unmatched junction nucleotides: 7. Germline V gene lookup returns CDR1 MDHEN and CDR2 SYDVKM. The CDR3 is 11 residues long. Assay: immunoSEQ multiplex PCR; the TCRdb copy retains only in-frame clones and omits some. This table has some 460,000 clones, 75% to 90% appearing once. Categorization into cohorts depended on clinical history that participants reported. This clonotype was obtained from a woman aged 18-35 years who had recovered from COVID-19. Sample: PBMCs or T cells enriched from blood (not recorded which). The chain is built from TRBV28 and TRBJ1-6; TRBD1 agrees at 9 bases. In DNA form, the CDR3 reads TGTGCCAGCGCCCCGGGGGACAGGGTCCACTTT. It encodes CASAPGDRVHF.